This T cell receptor (beta chain) stems from a study of T-cell reconstitution after alpha-beta-depleted transplantation in children. Preparing the TCRbeta library involved the use of unique molecular identifiers. TCRdb recomputed calls from the PCR reads with MiXCR, one row per CDR3 protein. Of hundreds of thousands of distinct CDR3 sequences detected, about 15% appear once; the ten largest clones hold 1.1%. This CDR3 is 13 amino acids long. V gave up 10 bases and J gave up 0 bases; unmatched junction bases: 6. Germline V gene lookup returns CDR1 MNHEY and CDR2 SMNVEV (reference sequence). The TCR was taken from a human donor who donated a stem cell graft to a child with acute myeloid leukemia. The specimen comprised PBMCs from the stem cell graft donor, sampled from the stem cell graft. The V and J genes are TRBV27 and TRBJ2-7, with 7 bases fitting TRBD1. CDR3 DNA: TGTGCCACCGTGGGACAGAGCTCCTACGAGCAGTACTTC. It translates to CATVGQSSYEQYF.